This entry lists 5 T cell receptor beta chains sequenced from one sample in a study of shared clonotypes between healthy human individuals. Here immunoSEQ multiplex PCR was the method, and the copy in TCRdb shows in-frame clones only, minus some. This sample has about 2 million clones, with about 95% found just once. Naive CD8 cells comprised CD45RO-negative, CCR7-positively selected cells, excluding terminally differentiated effector memory CD45RA+ cells. Sequencing used naive CD8+ T cells sorted from blood. The receptors were gathered from a man younger than 30 in good health.

This chain connects TRBV5-1 to TRBJ1-2; 9 nucleotides match TRBD1. After removal of 3 bases from V and 3 bases from J, the junction contained 15 bases not matched to a gene. CDR3 size: 18 residues. The germline V gene encodes CDR1 SGHRS and CDR2 YFSETQ. CDR3 sequence reads: CASSYLGTGFELHYGYTF. The DNA of the CDR3 is TGCGCCAGCAGCTACCTCGGGACAGGGTTTGAACTCCACTATGGCTACACCTTC.

A single count supports this clone. V is TRBV2 and J is TRBJ2-1; 14 nucleotides line up with TRBD2. Trimming at V came to 8 bases and at J to 8 bases, leaving 8 bases not matched to a gene. Germline CDR1 is SNHLY and CDR2 is FYNNEI. CDR3 length: 15 residues. The CDR3, as DNA: TGTGCCAGCTTGGGACTAGCGGGAGCTTTGGATGAGCAGTTCTTC. Amino acids: CASLGLAGALDEQFF.

The genes are TRBV4-1 and TRBJ1-2, with TRBD1 identical over 9 bases. Germline loops: CDR1 MGHRA, CDR2 YSYEKL. V was clipped by 1 base and J by 8 bases; unmatched bases: 5. This CDR3 is 14 amino acids long. In DNA, the CDR3 is TGCGCCAGCAGCCAAGGTCCCGGGACAGGGGGCTACACCTTC. Protein sequence: CASSQGPGTGGYTF.

As concerns this clone: Other DNA variants within this sample encode the same CDR3. V and J are TRBV9 and TRBJ2-1; D is ambiguous. Trimming pared 0 bases from V and 8 bases from J, leaving 6 bases between. Germline CDR1 is SGDLS and CDR2 is YYNGEE. CDR3 size: 12 residues. CDR3 DNA: TGTGCCAGCAGCGTAGGTGGCTATGAGCAGTTCTTC. Translated: CASSVGGYEQFF.

This clone has just one count. CDR3 sequence reads: CASSSVAAYNEQFF. In DNA form, the CDR3 reads TGTGCCAGCAGCTCCGTAGCGGCTTACAATGAGCAGTTCTTC. The chain couples TRBV7-8 to TRBJ2-1, with D perhaps matching TRBD2 (6 bases). This CDR3 has 14 amino acids. CDR1 SGHVS and CDR2 FQNEAQ come from the germline V gene. The V gene lost 4 bases and the J gene lost 4 bases, with 11 bases spanning the gap.